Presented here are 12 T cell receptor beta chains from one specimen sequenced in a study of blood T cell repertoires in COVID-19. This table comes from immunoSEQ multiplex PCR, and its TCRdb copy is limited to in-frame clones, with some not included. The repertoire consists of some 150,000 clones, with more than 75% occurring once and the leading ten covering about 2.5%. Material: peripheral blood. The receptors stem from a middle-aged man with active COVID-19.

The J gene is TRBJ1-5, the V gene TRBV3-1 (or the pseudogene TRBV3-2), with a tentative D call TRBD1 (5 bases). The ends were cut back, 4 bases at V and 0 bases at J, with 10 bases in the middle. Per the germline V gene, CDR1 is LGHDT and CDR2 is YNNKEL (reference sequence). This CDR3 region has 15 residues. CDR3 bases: TGTGCCAGCAGCCGCGGGGGGGGTAGCAATCAGCCCCAGCATTTT. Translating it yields CASSRGGGSNQPQHF.

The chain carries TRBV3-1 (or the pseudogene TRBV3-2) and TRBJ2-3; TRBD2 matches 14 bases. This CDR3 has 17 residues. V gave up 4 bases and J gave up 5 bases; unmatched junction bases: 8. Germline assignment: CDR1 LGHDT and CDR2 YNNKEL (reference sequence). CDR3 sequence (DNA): TGTGCCAGCAGCCGAGGAGGACTAGCGGGGGGCGAAGATACGCAGTATTTT. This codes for CASSRGGLAGGEDTQYF.

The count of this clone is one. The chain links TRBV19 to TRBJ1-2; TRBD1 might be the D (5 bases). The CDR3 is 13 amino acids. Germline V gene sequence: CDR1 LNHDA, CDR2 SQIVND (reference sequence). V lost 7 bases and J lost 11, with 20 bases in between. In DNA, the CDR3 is TGTGCCAGTACCCCTCAGCGGGTTGAGGGGTACACCTTC. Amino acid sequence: CASTPQRVEGYTF.

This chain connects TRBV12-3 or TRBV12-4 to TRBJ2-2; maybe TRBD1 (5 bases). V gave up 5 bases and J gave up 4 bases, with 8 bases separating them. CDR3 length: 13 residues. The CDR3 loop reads CASSTQGTGELFF. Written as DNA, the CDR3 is TGTGCCAGCAGTACTCAGGGCACCGGGGAGCTGTTTTTT.

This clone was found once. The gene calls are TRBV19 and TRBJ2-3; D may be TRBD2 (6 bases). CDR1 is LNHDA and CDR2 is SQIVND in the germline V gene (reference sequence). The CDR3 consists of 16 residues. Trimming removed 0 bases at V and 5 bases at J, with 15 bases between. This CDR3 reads CASSIDPAEGRDTQYF. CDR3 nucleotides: TGTGCCAGTAGTATAGACCCGGCGGAGGGCAGAGATACGCAGTATTTT.

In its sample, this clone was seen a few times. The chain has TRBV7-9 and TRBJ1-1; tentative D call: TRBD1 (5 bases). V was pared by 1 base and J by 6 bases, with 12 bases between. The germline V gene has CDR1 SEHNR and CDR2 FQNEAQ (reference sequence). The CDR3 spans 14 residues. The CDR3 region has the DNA TGTGCCAGCAGCTTAGATACAGGCCGGTCTGAAGCTTTCTTT. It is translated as CASSLDTGRSEAFF.

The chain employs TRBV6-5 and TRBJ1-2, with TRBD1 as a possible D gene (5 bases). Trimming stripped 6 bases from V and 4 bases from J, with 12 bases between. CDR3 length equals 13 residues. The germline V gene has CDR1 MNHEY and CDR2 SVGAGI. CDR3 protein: CASSRTDSYGYTF. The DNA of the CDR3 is TGTGCCAGCAGCCGAACCGACAGCTATGGCTACACCTTC.

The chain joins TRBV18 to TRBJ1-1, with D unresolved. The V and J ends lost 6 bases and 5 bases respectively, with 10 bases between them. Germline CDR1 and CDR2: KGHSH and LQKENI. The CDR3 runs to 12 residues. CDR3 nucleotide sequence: TGTGCCAGCTCTCACGGCGGTACTGAAGCTTTCTTT. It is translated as CASSHGGTEAFF.

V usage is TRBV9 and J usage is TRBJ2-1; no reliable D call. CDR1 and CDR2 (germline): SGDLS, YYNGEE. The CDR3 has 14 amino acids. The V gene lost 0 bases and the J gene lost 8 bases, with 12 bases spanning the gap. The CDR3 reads CASSVEHPPHEQFF. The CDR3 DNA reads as TGTGCCAGCAGCGTAGAACACCCCCCACATGAGCAGTTCTTC.

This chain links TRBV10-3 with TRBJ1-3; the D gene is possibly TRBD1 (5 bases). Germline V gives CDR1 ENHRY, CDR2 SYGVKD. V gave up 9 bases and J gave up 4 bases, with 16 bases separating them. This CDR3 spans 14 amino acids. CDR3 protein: CAIAGTSRGNTIYF. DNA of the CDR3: TGTGCCATTGCGGGGACTTCTAGGGGAAACACCATATATTTT.

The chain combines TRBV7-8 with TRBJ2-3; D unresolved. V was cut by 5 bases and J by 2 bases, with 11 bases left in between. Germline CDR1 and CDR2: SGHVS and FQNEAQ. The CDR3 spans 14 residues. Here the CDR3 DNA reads TGTGCCAGCAGCACGCGGTATAACACAGATACGCAGTATTTT. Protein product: CASSTRYNTDTQYF. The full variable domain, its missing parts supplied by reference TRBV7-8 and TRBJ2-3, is GAGVSQSPRYKVAKRGQDVALRCDPISGHVSLFWYQQALGQGPEFLTYFQNEAQLDKSGLPSDRFFAERPEGSVSTLKIQRTQQEDSAVYLCASSTRYNTDTQYFGPGTRLTVL.

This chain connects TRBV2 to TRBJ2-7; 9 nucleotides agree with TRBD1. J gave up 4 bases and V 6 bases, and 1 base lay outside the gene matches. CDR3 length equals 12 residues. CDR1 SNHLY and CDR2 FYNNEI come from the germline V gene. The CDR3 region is CASRTGGYEQYF. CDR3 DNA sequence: TGTGCCAGCAGGACAGGGGGGTACGAGCAGTACTTC.